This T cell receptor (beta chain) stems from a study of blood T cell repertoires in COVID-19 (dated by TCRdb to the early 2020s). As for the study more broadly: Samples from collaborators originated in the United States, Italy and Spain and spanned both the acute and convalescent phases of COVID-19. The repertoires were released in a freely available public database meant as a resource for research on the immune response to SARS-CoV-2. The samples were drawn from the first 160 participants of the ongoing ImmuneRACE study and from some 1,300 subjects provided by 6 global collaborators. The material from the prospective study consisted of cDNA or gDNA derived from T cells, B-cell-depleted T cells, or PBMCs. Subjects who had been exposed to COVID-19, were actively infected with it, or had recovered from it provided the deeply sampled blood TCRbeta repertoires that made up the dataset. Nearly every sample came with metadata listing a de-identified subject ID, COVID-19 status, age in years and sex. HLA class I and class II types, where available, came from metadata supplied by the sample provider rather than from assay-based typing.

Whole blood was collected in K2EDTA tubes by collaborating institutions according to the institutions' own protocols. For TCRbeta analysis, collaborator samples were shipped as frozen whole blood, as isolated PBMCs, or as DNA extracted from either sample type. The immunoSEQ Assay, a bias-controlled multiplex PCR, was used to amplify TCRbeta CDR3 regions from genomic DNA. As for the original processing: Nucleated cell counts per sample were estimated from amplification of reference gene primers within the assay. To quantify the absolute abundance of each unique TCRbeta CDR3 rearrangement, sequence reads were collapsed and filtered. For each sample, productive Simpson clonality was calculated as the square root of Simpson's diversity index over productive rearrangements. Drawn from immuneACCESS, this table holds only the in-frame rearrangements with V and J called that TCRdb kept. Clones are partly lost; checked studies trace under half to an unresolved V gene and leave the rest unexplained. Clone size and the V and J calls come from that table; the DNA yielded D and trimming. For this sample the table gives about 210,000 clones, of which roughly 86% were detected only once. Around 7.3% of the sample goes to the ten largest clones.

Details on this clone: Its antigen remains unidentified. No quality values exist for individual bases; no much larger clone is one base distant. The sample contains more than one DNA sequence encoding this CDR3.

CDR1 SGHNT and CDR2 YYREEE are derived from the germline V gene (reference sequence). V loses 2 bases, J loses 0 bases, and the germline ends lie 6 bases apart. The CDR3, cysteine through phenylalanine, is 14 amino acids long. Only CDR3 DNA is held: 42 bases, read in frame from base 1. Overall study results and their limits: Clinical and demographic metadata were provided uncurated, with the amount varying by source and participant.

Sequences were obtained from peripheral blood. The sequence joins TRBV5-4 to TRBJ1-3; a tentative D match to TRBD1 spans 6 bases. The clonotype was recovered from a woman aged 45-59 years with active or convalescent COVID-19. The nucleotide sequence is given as TGTGCCAGCAGCTTACAGGGCTCTGGAAACACCATATATTTT. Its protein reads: CASSLQGSGNTIYF.